This TCR beta chain stems from a study of blood T cells in healthy people across ages. Germline assignment: CDR1 SQVTM and CDR2 ANQGSEA. Trimming took 4 bases from V and 4 from J, leaving 16 bases between them. CDR3 length equals 14 residues. On this clonotype itself: Its antigen is as yet unknown.

It was with a sample-barcoded 5' primer and a J-beta primer mix that a second PCR of about 6 to 12 cycles was run. Using its own MiXCR run on the 5' RACE reads, TCRdb lists one record per CDR3 protein. The table has under 2,000,000 distinct CDR3 sequences, less than 50% seen once; the top ten hold over 2%. The draw of peripheral blood yielded ten milliliters from each donor. Every sample yielded at least 6 million isolated PBMCs. Overall study findings and caveats: Among long-lived donors, naive CD4+ cells were more numerous and diversity higher than in aged donors.

Sequences were obtained from blood. The chain uses TRBV29-1 and TRBJ1-1; D is ambiguous. The receptor comes from a woman aged 40 to 50 in good health. CDR3 region: CSVARAAEATEAFF. CDR3 nucleotides: TGCAGCGTTGCTCGGGCGGCGGAGGCCACTGAAGCTTTCTTT.